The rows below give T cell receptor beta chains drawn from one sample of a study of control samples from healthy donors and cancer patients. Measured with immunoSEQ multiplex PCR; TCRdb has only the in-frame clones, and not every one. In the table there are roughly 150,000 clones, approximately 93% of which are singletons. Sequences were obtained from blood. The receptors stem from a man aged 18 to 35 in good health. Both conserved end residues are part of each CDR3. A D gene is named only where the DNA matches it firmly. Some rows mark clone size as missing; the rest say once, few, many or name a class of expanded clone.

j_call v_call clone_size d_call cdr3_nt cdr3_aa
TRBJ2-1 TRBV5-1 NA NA TGCGCCAGCAAAGTAACGAACTCCTACAATGAGCAGTTCTTC CASKVTNSYNEQFF
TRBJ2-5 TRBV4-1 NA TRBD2 TGCGCCAGCAGCCCGGGGGCGGGAGGAGAGACCCAGTACTTC CASSPGAGGETQYF
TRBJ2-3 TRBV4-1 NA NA TGCGCCAGCAGCCAAGAGATGGCTAGCGCAGATACGCAGTATTTT CASSQEMASADTQYF
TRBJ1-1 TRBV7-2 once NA TGTGCCAGCAGCTTAGCCGCCAGCTCTTATGGGAACACTGAAGCTTTCTTT CASSLAASSYGNTEAFF
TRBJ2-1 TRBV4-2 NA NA TGTGCCAGCAGCCTGATGTCGACTGACTTCTCCTACAATGAGCAGTTCTTC CASSLMSTDFSYNEQFF
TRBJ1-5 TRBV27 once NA TGTGCCAGCAGCCCCACAGGGATAGGTAGCAATCAGCCCCAGCATTTT CASSPTGIGSNQPQHF
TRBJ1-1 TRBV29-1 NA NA TGCAGCGTTGAGGTCAACAACCCTGAAGCTTTCTTT CSVEVNNPEAFF
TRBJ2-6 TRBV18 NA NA TGTGCCAGCTCACCAATGGTCTCTGGGGCCAACGTCCTGACTTTC CASSPMVSGANVLTF
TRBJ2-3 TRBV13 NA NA TGTGCCAGCAGTATGGCAGATACGCAGTATTTT CASSMADTQYF
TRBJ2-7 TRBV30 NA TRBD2 TGTGCCTGGGCCCCGTGGGGGGGCTACGAGCAGTACTTC CAWAPWGGYEQYF
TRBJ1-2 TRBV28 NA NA TGTGCCAGCAGTTTCCCTGGAAGGCGGGCGACTAACTATGGCTACACCTTC CASSFPGRRATNYGYTF
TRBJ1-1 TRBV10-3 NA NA TGTGCCATCAGTGAGTCGGGCGGGGAAACTGAAGCTTTCTTT CAISESGGETEAFF
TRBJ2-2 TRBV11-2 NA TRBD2 TGTGCCAGCAGCCACACTAGCGGGAGATGGAAAGGGGAGCTGTTTTTT CASSHTSGRWKGELFF
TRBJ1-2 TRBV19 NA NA TGTGCCAGTAGTTTTAACTATGGCTACACCTTC CASSFNYGYTF
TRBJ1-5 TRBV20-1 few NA TGCAGTGCTAGTTTGGGGTTTAGCAATCAGCCCCAGCATTTT CSASLGFSNQPQHF
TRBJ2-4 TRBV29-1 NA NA TGCAGCGTTGTAGATGGGGGCAGGTTTCAGTACTTC CSVVDGGRFQYF
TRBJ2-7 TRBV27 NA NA TGTGCCAGCAGTTGGGGCACAGGAGGGAACTACGAGCAGTACTTC CASSWGTGGNYEQYF
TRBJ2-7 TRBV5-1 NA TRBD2 TGCGCCAGCACTCCAAACCCGGGACTAGCGGGCTACGAGCAGTACTTC CASTPNPGLAGYEQYF
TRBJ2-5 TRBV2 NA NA TGTGCCAGCAGTGTGGGCGGTTGGGGGTCAGAGACCCAGTACTTC CASSVGGWGSETQYF
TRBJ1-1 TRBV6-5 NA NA TGTGCCAGCAGTCCCGGGGCCTACACTGAAGCTTTCTTT CASSPGAYTEAFF
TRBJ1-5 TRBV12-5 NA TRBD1 TGTGCTAGTGGTTTTAGCGGGACAGGGGGATGGAGTCAGCCCCAGCATTTT CASGFSGTGGWSQPQHF
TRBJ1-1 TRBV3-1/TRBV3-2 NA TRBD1 TGTGCCAGCAGCCCCCGGACAGGAAGGAACACTGAAGCTTTCTTT CASSPRTGRNTEAFF
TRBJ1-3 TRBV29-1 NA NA TGCAGCGTTTTGGGGGAGAGCTCTGGAAACACCATATATTTT CSVLGESSGNTIYF
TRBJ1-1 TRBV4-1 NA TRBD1 TGCGCCAGCAAATTGTCAGGGGGGATGAACACTGAAGCTTTCTTT CASKLSGGMNTEAFF
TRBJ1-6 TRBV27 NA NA TGTGCCAGCAGTTATTCCCTCGTGGCACCCCTCCACTTT CASSYSLVAPLHF
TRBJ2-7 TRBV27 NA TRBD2 TGTGCCAGCAGTTTAGTACTAGCGGAGGGAGCCTACGAGCAGTACTTC CASSLVLAEGAYEQYF
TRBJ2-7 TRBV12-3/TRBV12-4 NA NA TGTGCCAGCAGTTCGGACAGACTCTACGAGCAGTACTTC CASSSDRLYEQYF
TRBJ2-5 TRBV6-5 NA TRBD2 TGTGCCAGCAGTTACGGTGCTAGCGGGGACCAAGAGACCCAGTACTTC CASSYGASGDQETQYF
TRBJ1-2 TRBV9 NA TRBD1 TGTGCCAGCAGCGTAGCTTCAAGAGGGACAGGGTATGGCTACACCTTC CASSVASRGTGYGYTF
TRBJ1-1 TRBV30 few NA TGTGCCTGGACTCTCCGGGACCTGAACACTGAAGCTTTCTTT CAWTLRDLNTEAFF
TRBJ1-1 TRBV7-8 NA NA TGTGCCAGCAGCTATGGGGACCGAATGAACACTGAAGCTTTCTTT CASSYGDRMNTEAFF
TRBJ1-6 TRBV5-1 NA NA TGCGCCAGCAGCCCCGGCGGGGGTGATAATTCACCCCTCCACTTT CASSPGGGDNSPLHF
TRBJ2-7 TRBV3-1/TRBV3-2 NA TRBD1 TGTGCCAGCAGCCAAACCCGACAGGGGTATATCCCCTACGAGCAGTACTTC CASSQTRQGYIPYEQYF
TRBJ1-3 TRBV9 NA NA TGTGCCAGCAGCGTAGATCAGGGGCACGTCCCTCACCGGGGAAACACCATATATTTT CASSVDQGHVPHRGNTIYF
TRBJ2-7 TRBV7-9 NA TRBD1 TGTGCCAGCAGCTCAAACGTGCGGACAGGGGACGAGCAGTACTTC CASSSNVRTGDEQYF
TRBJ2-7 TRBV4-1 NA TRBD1 TGCGCCAGCAGCCAAATTACCGGGACAGGGGCCCATCGGCAGTACTTC CASSQITGTGAHRQYF
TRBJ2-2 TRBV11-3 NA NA TGTGCCAGCAGCTTGCTGGGTCCGGGATCCAACACCGGGGAGCTGTTTTTT CASSLLGPGSNTGELFF